The sequence of this T cell receptor (beta chain) was determined in a study of human T cells and chemical hapten exposure. Study context: The sensitizing agent was 2% DPC, placed on roughly 2 cm by roughly 2 cm of upper inner arm skin.

This clonotype has only a few counts. CDR3 size: 12 residues. V shed 5 bases and J 5 bases; nucleotides not matched to a gene: 3. Per the germline V gene, CDR1 is SEHNR and CDR2 is FQNEAQ (reference sequence). Stated time point: patch test 2, 6 weeks after DPC sensitization. Treatment specified: therapeutic diphenylcyclopropenone sensitization with weekly scalp DPC. TCRdb itself ran the RACE reads through MiXCR, one entry per CDR3 protein. The sample yields 350,000 to 400,000 distinct CDR3 sequences, 6% to 7% seen once. The source material was whole blood, sampled in connection with sensitization to the hapten diphenylcyclopropenone (DPC). The clonotype originates from a woman under 30 with alopecia areata. Some clones in this sample may be carry-over from other donors' samples. V and J are TRBV7-9 and TRBJ2-7; TRBD2 agrees at 7 bases. The CDR3 reads CASSRSGDEQYF. CDR3 sequence (DNA): TGTGCCAGCAGCCGAAGCGGGGACGAGCAGTACTTC.